A single sample gave rise to the 25 T cell receptor beta chains below, sequenced in a study of T cells in narcolepsy. The repertoire was sequenced with immunoSEQ multiplex PCR; TCRdb's copy has only in-frame clones and lacks some. The table records fewer than 20,000 clones, approximately 83% of them present only once. Sequencing was performed on memory (CD45RA-) CD4+ T cells from blood. Receptors originate from a human donor in good health.

The gene calls are TRBV5-1 and TRBJ2-7; 10 positions agree with TRBD2. Germline V CDR1 and CDR2: SGHRS, YFSETQ. V shed 0 bases, J shed 5 bases, and the junction held 8 bases outside the gene matches. This CDR3 comprises 16 residues. CDR3 sequence reads: CASSLAGTSATDEQYF. The CDR3 DNA sequence: TGCGCCAGCAGCTTGGCCGGGACTAGCGCCACCGACGAGCAGTACTTC.

The CDR3 spells CASSLQGGHGYTF. The CDR3 coding sequence is TGCGCCAGCAGCCTACAGGGCGGGCATGGCTACACCTTC. The chain recombines TRBV5-1 with TRBJ1-2, with a tentative D call TRBD1 (6 bases). V was trimmed by 4 bases and J by 6 bases, leaving 13 bases between them. From germline, CDR1 is SGHRS and CDR2 YFSETQ. CDR3 length equals 13 residues.

The V and J genes are TRBV12-5 and TRBJ2-2; D unclear. The CDR3 runs to 15 residues. V lost 0 bases, J lost 3 bases, and 8 bases lay in between. Germline V gene sequence: CDR1 LGHNT, CDR2 FRNRAP. CDR3 residues: CASGLVQADTGELFF. The CDR3 DNA reads as TGTGCTAGTGGTTTGGTCCAGGCAGACACCGGGGAGCTGTTTTTT.

The DNA of the CDR3 is TGTGCCAGCAGTCGCTTGGCCAGGGATAATTCACCCCTCCACTTT. This codes for CASSRLARDNSPLHF. This sequence joins TRBV27 and TRBJ1-6; D is possibly TRBD1 (5 bases). The V gene lost 5 bases and the J gene lost 5 bases, with 13 bases spanning the gap. CDR3 length equals 15 residues. Germline V lookup: CDR1 MNHEY, CDR2 SMNVEV (reference sequence).

The V and J genes are TRBV27 and TRBJ1-1; no firm D call. CDR1 is MNHEY and CDR2 is SMNVEV in the germline V gene (reference sequence). This CDR3 comprises 13 residues. V dropped 3 bases and J dropped 5 bases, with 10 bases sitting between them. The CDR3 bases are TGTGCCAGCAGTTTCGTGGGGAGGACTGAAGCTTTCTTT. Its translation: CASSFVGRTEAFF.

The V call is TRBV4-2, the J call TRBJ2-3; perhaps TRBD2 as D (6 bases). Per the germline V gene, CDR1 is LGHNA and CDR2 is YNFKEQ. The length of the CDR3 is 16 residues. V dropped 0 bases and J dropped 2 bases, with 12 bases sitting between them. Written as DNA, the CDR3 is TGTGCCAGCAGCCAAGAGGGGCTAGCGTTCACAGATACGCAGTATTTT. It translates to CASSQEGLAFTDTQYF.

The chain uses TRBV6-6 and TRBJ2-7, with 7 bases fitting TRBD1. Germline CDR1 and CDR2: MNHNY and SVGAGI (reference sequence). J was trimmed by 4 bases and V by 8 bases; bases with no gene match: 5. The CDR3 runs 12 residues. The chain's CDR3 is CASRDSKYEQYF. CDR3 nucleotides: TGTGCCAGCCGGGACAGTAAGTACGAGCAGTACTTC.

The chain joins TRBV6-1 to TRBJ1-1, with D perhaps TRBD1 (6 bases). CDR1 is MNHNS, CDR2 SASEGT, per germline. CDR3 length: 15 amino acids. Trimming took off 8 bases at V and 0 bases at J, with 16 bases between the two ends. The CDR3 spells CASGAPSGVNTEAFF. The CDR3 DNA reads TGTGCCAGCGGCGCCCCCTCAGGGGTGAACACTGAAGCTTTCTTT.

The J gene is TRBJ1-1, the V gene TRBV9; no definite D call. Germline CDR1 reads SGDLS; CDR2 reads YYNGEE. Trimming pared 0 bases from V and 5 bases from J, leaving 14 bases between. The CDR3 sequence is 15 residues long. CDR3 nucleotides: TGTGCCAGCAGCGTAGTCCCTGACTCGGATACTGAAGCTTTCTTT. This codes for CASSVVPDSDTEAFF.

This clone appeared once. The chain combines TRBV6-6 with TRBJ2-5; no clear D. Deletions cut 0 bases from V and 2 bases from J, with 1 base between. The germline V gene encodes CDR1 MNHNY and CDR2 SVGAGI (reference sequence). The length of the CDR3 is 12 residues. The CDR3 sequence: CASSYSQETQYF. The CDR3 bases are TGTGCCAGCAGTTACTCGCAAGAGACCCAGTACTTC.

V and J are TRBV19 and TRBJ1-1, with D maybe TRBD1 (5 bases). Germline values: CDR1 LNHDA, CDR2 SQIVND (reference sequence). The V end lost 7 bases, the J end lost 2 bases, and 11 bases lay between the germline ends. This CDR3 is built from 13 residues. CDR3 sequence reads: CASMGQGNTEAFF. CDR3 in DNA: TGTGCCAGTATGGGCCAGGGTAACACTGAAGCTTTCTTT.

The rearrangement uses TRBV6-1 and TRBJ1-1; D call uncertain. V was shortened by 5 bases and J by 1 base, with 11 bases between the two germline ends. Germline V lookup: CDR1 MNHNS, CDR2 SASEGT. The CDR3 sequence is 14 residues long. The CDR3 protein is CASSSAGRNTEAFF. The DNA for the CDR3 is TGTGCCAGCAGTTCTGCAGGCCGGAACACTGAAGCTTTCTTT.

This clone was detected only a few times. The gene calls are TRBV13 and TRBJ1-2, with a weak D call TRBD1 (6 bases). Germline values: CDR1 PRHDT, CDR2 FYEKMQ (reference sequence). The CDR3 is made up of 15 amino acids. Trimming took 5 bases from V and 2 from J, leaving 15 bases between them. The CDR3 spells CASSLQGRGNYGYTF. In DNA form, the CDR3 reads TGTGCCAGCAGCCTACAGGGAAGAGGGAACTATGGCTACACCTTC.

The rearrangement joins TRBV7-7 to TRBJ2-7; perhaps TRBD2 as D (5 bases). With 2 bases removed from V and 4 bases from J, the gap between germline ends came to 15 bases. The CDR3 consists of 15 residues. Germline assignment: CDR1 SSHAT and CDR2 FNYEAQ (reference sequence). CDR3 region: CASSLHVGETYEQYF. The CDR3 region has the DNA TGTGCCAGCAGCTTACACGTGGGAGAGACTTACGAGCAGTACTTC. Full variable domain (rest looked up from reference TRBV7-7 and TRBJ2-7): GAGVSQSPRYKVTKRGQDVTLRCDPISSHATLYWYQQALGQGPEFLTYFNYEAQPDKSGLPSDRFSAERPEGSISTLTIQRTEQRDSAMYRCASSLHVGETYEQYFGPGTRLTVT.

CDR3 residues: CASTGQSISTDTQYF. CDR3 nucleotides: TGTGCCAGCACAGGGCAGTCCATTAGCACAGATACGCAGTATTTT. The chain has TRBV6-6 and TRBJ2-3; D perhaps matches TRBD1 (5 bases). The CDR3 sequence is 15 residues long. V lost 7 bases and J 0 bases, leaving 14 bases between the germline ends. The germline V gene has CDR1 MNHNY and CDR2 SVGAGI (reference sequence).

This rearrangement joins TRBV28 to TRBJ2-7, with TRBD2 identical over 8 bases. The germline V gene has CDR1 MDHEN and CDR2 SYDVKM. The CDR3 has 14 residues. V shed 5 bases, J shed 5 bases, and the junction held 8 bases outside the gene matches. The CDR3 sequence: CASSLGRAIDEQYF. CDR3 bases: TGTGCCAGCAGTCTCGGGAGGGCTATCGACGAGCAGTACTTC.

The rearrangement uses TRBV2 and TRBJ2-7; no clear D. With 5 bases removed from V and 3 bases from J, the gap between germline ends came to 20 bases. The germline gives CDR1 SNHLY, CDR2 FYNNEI. There are 16 residues in the CDR3. CDR3 DNA: TGTGCCAGCAGTCAGGTAGGAACAGCTAGGAGCTACGAGCAGTACTTC. Encoded protein: CASSQVGTARSYEQYF.

This chain connects TRBV25-1 to TRBJ2-1; possibly TRBD1 for D (6 bases). Germline-derived CDR1 and CDR2 are MGHDK and SYGVNS. This CDR3 has 14 residues. V lost 6 bases to trimming and J lost 0 bases, with 9 bases between them. The CDR3: CASRTGSSYNEQFF. Here the CDR3 DNA reads TGTGCCAGCAGAACAGGGAGCTCCTACAATGAGCAGTTCTTC.

This clone is a singleton in its sample. The chain uses TRBV9 and TRBJ2-7; TRBD1 aligns across 7 bases. This CDR3 is 14 amino acids long. After removal of 0 bases from V and 6 bases from J, the junction contained 6 bases not matched to a gene. Germline values: CDR1 SGDLS, CDR2 YYNGEE. The CDR3 DNA reads as TGTGCCAGCAGCGTAGAACGACAGGGCGGCGAGCAGTACTTC. Its protein is CASSVERQGGEQYF.

This chain uses TRBV18 with TRBJ1-1; no firm D call. Trimming removed 2 bases from V and 3 bases from J, with 7 bases in between. The CDR3 extends over 13 amino acids. Germline CDR1 reads KGHSH; CDR2 reads LQKENI. CDR3 nucleotide sequence: TGTGCCAGCTCACCAGTGGAGGACACTGAAGCTTTCTTT. Amino acid sequence: CASSPVEDTEAFF.

Worth noting for this clone: Other DNA variants within this sample encode the same CDR3. The chain couples TRBV6-5 to TRBJ2-5, with TRBD1 identical over 9 bases. The CDR3 has 15 amino acids. Trimming took 5 bases from V and 1 from J; bases not matched to a gene: 5. Germline loops: CDR1 MNHEY, CDR2 SVGAGI. This chain's CDR3 is CASSRDRVTQETQYF. As DNA, the CDR3 is TGTGCCAGCAGTCGGGACAGGGTAACCCAAGAGACCCAGTACTTC.

Here the CDR3 DNA reads TGTGCCAGCAGCTCCTGGGGTGACAGGGTAGGGAATCAGCCCCAGCATTTT. Encoded protein: CASSSWGDRVGNQPQHF. V gene TRBV5-6 combines with J gene TRBJ1-5, with 7 positions matching TRBD1. Germline trimming cut 3 bases from V and 4 bases from J; bases unmatched to any gene: 13. This CDR3 spans 17 amino acids. The germline CDR1 and CDR2 sequences are SGHDT and YYEEEE.

The chain joins TRBV19 to TRBJ2-6; D ambiguous. The CDR3 is 15 residues long. Trimming took 6 bases from V and 1 from J, leaving 10 bases between them. Germline CDR1 reads LNHDA; CDR2 reads SQIVND (reference sequence). The CDR3 DNA reads TGTGCCAGTAGCAGCCACCAATCTGGGGCCAACGTCCTGACTTTC. Its translation: CASSSHQSGANVLTF.

This chain links TRBV6-4 with TRBJ2-7; no reliable D call. The CDR3 extends over 15 amino acids. Between the trimmed V and J ends, which lost 7 bases and 7 bases, there was a span of 23 bases. The germline CDR1 and CDR2 sequences are MRHNA and SNTAGT. CDR3 coding DNA: TGTGCCAGCAAGTGGGTAGGGCCTACTCTAAAAGAGCAGTACTTC. It specifies CASKWVGPTLKEQYF.

This clone showed up just once. The chain recombines TRBV9 with TRBJ2-2; no definite D call. Germline V gene sequence: CDR1 SGDLS, CDR2 YYNGEE. The CDR3 loop spans 11 amino acids. V was clipped by 4 bases and J by 6 bases, with 4 bases between them. In DNA, the CDR3 is TGTGCCAGCAGCCGGGCCGGGGAGCTGTTTTTT. Translated, it gives CASSRAGELFF.